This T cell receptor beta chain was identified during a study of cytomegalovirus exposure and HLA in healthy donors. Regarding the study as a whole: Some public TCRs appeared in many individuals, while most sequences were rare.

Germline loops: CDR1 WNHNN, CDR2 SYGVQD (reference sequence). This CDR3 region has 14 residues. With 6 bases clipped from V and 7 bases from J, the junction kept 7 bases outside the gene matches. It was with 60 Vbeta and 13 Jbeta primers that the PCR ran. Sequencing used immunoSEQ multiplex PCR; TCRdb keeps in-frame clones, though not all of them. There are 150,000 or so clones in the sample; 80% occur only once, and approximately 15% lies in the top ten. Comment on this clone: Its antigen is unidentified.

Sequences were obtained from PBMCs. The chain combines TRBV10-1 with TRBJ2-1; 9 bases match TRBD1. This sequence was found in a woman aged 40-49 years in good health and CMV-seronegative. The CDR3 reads CASSVYRGRNEQFF. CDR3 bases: TGCGCCAGCAGCGTTTACAGGGGGCGGAATGAGCAGTTCTTC.